Listed below are T cell receptor beta chains from one sample, sequenced in a study of metastatic and nonmetastatic thyroid tumors. TCRdb re-called the PCR reads through MiXCR. Among some 84,000 clones listed, roughly 8.6% were seen once. Material for sequencing was blood. The receptor set was obtained from a female donor with papillary thyroid cancer or a benign thyroid nodule (not recorded which). Some clones in this sample may be carry-over from other donors' samples. Each CDR3 is given without its conserved first and last residue.

>TRBJ2-3|TRBV7-3
ASSLEGDTQY
>TRBJ2-7|TRBV30
AWSVKGGGNEQY
>TRBJ2-3|TRBV5-1
ASRRGASTDTQY
>TRBJ1-2|TRBV18
ASSTAGGGYT
>TRBJ2-2|TRBV6-1
ASKRGCLAGAGGELF
>TRBJ2-1|TRBV15
ATSRSLGNEQF
>TRBJ2-7|TRBV19
ASSTGDRGQSDYEQY
>TRBJ2-1|TRBV12-3/TRBV12-4
ASSLGDSSEQF
>TRBJ2-1|TRBV6-2/TRBV6-3
ASSYKLDGGGYNEQF
>TRBJ1-3|TRBV12-3/TRBV12-4
ASEQRGLGGNTIY
>TRBJ2-7|TRBV7-9
ASSLVRSSYEQY
>TRBJ2-6|TRBV20-1
SARDLGT
>TRBJ2-7|TRBV20-1
SARGFPQGDSYEQY
>TRBJ1-3|TRBV3-1
ASSQGGSDSGNTIY
>TRBJ2-2|TRBV11-2
ASSLILAGTGELF
>TRBJ1-1|TRBV13
ASSLGQLLTEAF
>TRBJ2-7|TRBV25-1
ASSELAGVYEQY
>TRBJ1-5|TRBV30
AWSQGSSNQPQH
>TRBJ2-3|TRBV18
ASSPPGVADTQY
>TRBJ2-2|TRBV24-1
ATSDLQGNTGELF
>TRBJ2-2|TRBV10-1
ASRDRVGTGELF
>TRBJ1-1|TRBV20-1
SARETGDTEAF
>TRBJ2-7|TRBV7-9
ASSLQGGLY
>TRBJ2-7|TRBV20-1
SADTGLLGTEQY
>TRBJ2-5|TRBV9
ASSIGTSGGQETQY
>TRBJ2-1|TRBV20-1
SAVTGSSYNEQF
>TRBJ2-1|TRBV9
ASSVGRSYNEQF
>TRBJ2-3|TRBV9
ASSVFLAGVGTDTQY
>TRBJ2-6|TRBV3-1
ASSQNRISGANVLT
>TRBJ1-2|TRBV3-1
ASSQDPGAPRGYT
>TRBJ1-3|TRBV10-2
ASGGVGNTIY
>TRBJ1-3|TRBV7-2
SSSLAMAGNTIY
>TRBJ2-3|TRBV6-4
ASSNTGEGTQY
>TRBJ1-4|TRBV2
ASSERGILNEKLF
>TRBJ2-7|TRBV6-1
ASEWISGGVRTSDEQY
>TRBJ2-5|TRBV20-1
SARGSGAQETQY
>TRBJ1-1|TRBV5-1
ASSLQGDHTEAF
>TRBJ2-7|TRBV6-1
ASSEGDSYEQY
>TRBJ1-1|TRBV4-2
ASSAGSVRFMNTEAF
>TRBJ1-2|TRBV4-1
ASSPQGGRGILHGSGYT
>TRBJ2-7|TRBV27
ASRTGQESYEQY
>TRBJ2-7|TRBV2
ASDRVLAGTYEQY
>TRBJ1-5|TRBV7-6
ASSLGSGNNQPQH
>TRBJ2-3|TRBV7-7
ASSLSTSSTDTQY
>TRBJ1-2|TRBV7-9
ASSLEDNYGYT
>TRBJ2-5|TRBV20-1
SARVGQETQY
>TRBJ1-4|TRBV20-1
SAKTGGREKLF
>TRBJ2-5|TRBV5-1
ASVDSGGKVETQY
>TRBJ2-3|TRBV14
ASSQDLVDTQY
>TRBJ1-1|TRBV11-1
ASSLPWDTSNTEAF
>TRBJ2-5|TRBV24-1
ATRSAGLQETQY